The 10 T cell receptor beta chains listed next were all sequenced from one sample in a study of cytomegalovirus exposure and HLA in healthy donors. The PCR had 60 Vbeta and 13 Jbeta primers. This table comes from immunoSEQ multiplex PCR, and its TCRdb copy is limited to in-frame clones, with some not included. The repertoire holds 150,000 or so clones, with 70% to 80% as singletons. The sequenced sample was PBMCs. The receptors were gathered from a woman in her forties in good health and CMV-seronegative.

This rearrangement joins TRBV5-1 to TRBJ1-5, with 9 bases fitting TRBD1. The trim removed 1 base at V and 6 bases at J, leaving 5 bases unmatched. CDR3 length equals 15 residues. Germline lookup yields CDR1 SGHRS and CDR2 YFSETQ. CDR3: CASSLTGGGGQPQHF. The CDR3 DNA reads TGCGCCAGCAGCTTGACAGGGGGCGGCGGTCAGCCCCAGCATTTT.

The V gene is TRBV6-1, the J gene TRBJ2-5, with a tentative D call TRBD2 (6 bases). The V gene lost 1 base and the J gene lost 5 bases, with 14 bases spanning the gap. The CDR3 loop spans 15 amino acids. Germline V CDR1 and CDR2: MNHNS, SASEGT. The DNA for the CDR3 is TGTGCCAGCAGTGAAGGCTTACTCCGGGGGGAGACCCAGTACTTC. Translated: CASSEGLLRGETQYF.

The sample holds one count of this clone. The chain has TRBV4-1 and TRBJ2-2, with a possible D match to TRBD1 (5 bases). The CDR3 has 13 amino acids. V lost 1 base and J 7 bases, leaving 7 bases between the germline ends. Germline V gene sequence: CDR1 MGHRA, CDR2 YSYEKL. The CDR3 nucleotides read TGCGCCAGCAGCCAAGGTCAGGGCGGGGAGCTGTTTTTT. Protein: CASSQGQGGELFF.

The chain couples TRBV4-1 to TRBJ1-1; 7 nucleotides line up with TRBD1. This CDR3 has 17 residues. Germline lookup yields CDR1 MGHRA and CDR2 YSYEKL. Losses at the gene ends were 2 bases for V and 1 base for J; bases not matched to a gene: 10. For the CDR3, the DNA is TGCGCCAGCAGCCAAACACTCTGGGACAGATCGAACACTGAAGCTTTCTTT. Encoded protein: CASSQTLWDRSNTEAFF.

The chain joins TRBV7-8 to TRBJ2-6; 8 bases match TRBD1. Germline V lookup: CDR1 SGHVS, CDR2 FQNEAQ. V lost 0 bases and J lost 4; bases outside the gene matches: 8. The CDR3 is made up of 18 amino acids. Here the CDR3 reads CASSLAAGGASGANVLTF. The CDR3 bases are TGTGCCAGCAGCTTAGCGGCAGGGGGCGCATCAGGGGCCAACGTCCTGACTTTC.

J is TRBJ2-7 and V is TRBV11-2; 8 bases fit TRBD2. The V gene's germline CDR1 is SGHAT and CDR2 FQNNGV. V shed 3 bases, J shed 5 bases, and the junction held 9 bases outside the gene matches. CDR3 length equals 15 residues. The CDR3 loop is CASSLNRAGADEQYF. As DNA, the CDR3 is TGTGCCAGCAGCTTGAACCGAGCGGGGGCCGACGAGCAGTACTTC.

The chain uses TRBV6-5 and TRBJ2-2; no clear D gene. The CDR3 has 14 amino acids. The V end lost 5 bases, the J end lost 4 bases, and 11 bases lay between the germline ends. The V gene's germline CDR1 is MNHEY and CDR2 SVGAGI. This chain's CDR3 is CASSAVPGTGELFF. The CDR3 nucleotides are TGTGCCAGCAGTGCGGTACCTGGCACCGGGGAGCTGTTTTTT.

V and J are TRBV7-8 and TRBJ1-1, with D tentatively TRBD1 (6 bases). CDR1 is SGHVS and CDR2 is FQNEAQ in the germline V gene. Deletions cut 5 bases from V and 4 bases from J, with 26 bases between. CDR3 length: 18 residues. The CDR3: CASSLLSPTGLLFTEAFF. CDR3 DNA sequence: TGTGCCAGCAGCCTTCTTTCCCCGACAGGTCTCCTATTCACTGAAGCTTTCTTT.

This chain joins TRBV7-9 and TRBJ1-2, with D possibly TRBD1 on 5 matching bases. The CDR3 extends over 15 amino acids. Trimming removed 5 bases from V and 1 base from J, with 14 bases in between. The germline CDR1 and CDR2 sequences are SEHNR and FQNEAQ (reference sequence). In DNA form, the CDR3 reads TGTGCCAGCAGCCCCTGGGGGGGGGATAACTATGGCTACACCTTC. Protein: CASSPWGGDNYGYTF.

J is TRBJ2-7 and V is TRBV19, with TRBD1 matching 8 bases. CDR1 LNHDA and CDR2 SQIVND come from the germline V gene (reference sequence). The CDR3 has 15 residues. Unmatched junction bases numbered 9, after V lost 4 bases and J lost 4 bases. The CDR3 nucleotides are TGTGCCAGTAGTAAAGACGTGCAGGGGGCGTACGAGCAGTACTTC. Its translation is CASSKDVQGAYEQYF.